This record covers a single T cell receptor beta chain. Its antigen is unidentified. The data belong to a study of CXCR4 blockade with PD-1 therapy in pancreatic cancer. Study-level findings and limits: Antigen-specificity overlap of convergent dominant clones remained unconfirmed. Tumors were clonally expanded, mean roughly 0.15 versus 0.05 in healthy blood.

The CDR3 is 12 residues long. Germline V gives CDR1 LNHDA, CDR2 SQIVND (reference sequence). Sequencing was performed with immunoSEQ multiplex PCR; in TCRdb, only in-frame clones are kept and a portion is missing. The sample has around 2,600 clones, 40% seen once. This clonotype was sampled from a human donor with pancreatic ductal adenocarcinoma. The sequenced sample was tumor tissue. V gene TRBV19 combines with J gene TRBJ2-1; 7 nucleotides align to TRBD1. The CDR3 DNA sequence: TGTGCTGTGACAGGGCGATCAAATGAGCAGTTCTTC. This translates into CAVTGRSNEQFF.